One and the same sample provided the 25 T cell receptor beta chains below, sequenced in a study of T-cell reconstitution after alpha-beta-depleted transplantation in children. Unique molecular identifiers featured in how the TCRbeta library was prepared. TCRdb re-called the PCR reads through MiXCR, storing one row per CDR3 protein. The table lists 300,000 to 400,000 distinct CDR3 sequences, roughly 14% of them singletons, with roughly 4.3% in the top ten. Sample: PBMCs, taken from the stem cell graft. Receptor source: a human donor who donated a stem cell graft to a child with Fanconi anemia.

This clonotype was found a few times. The V and J genes are TRBV29-1 and TRBJ2-2; 11 positions agree with TRBD1. The ends lost 7 bases at V and 3 bases at J; junction bases unmatched: 1. Germline V gene sequence: CDR1 SQVTM, CDR2 ANQGSEA. The CDR3 has 13 amino acids. The CDR3 sequence: CSGGQGDTGELFF. The CDR3 region has the DNA TGCAGCGGGGGACAGGGGGACACCGGGGAGCTGTTTTTT.

In its sample, this clonotype was seen a few times. The rearrangement joins TRBV6-2 or TRBV6-3 to TRBJ2-4, with D unresolved. This CDR3 is 12 amino acids long. CDR1 MNHEY and CDR2 SVGEGT come from the germline V gene. Trimming took off 2 bases at V and 9 bases at J, with 8 bases between the two ends. The CDR3 loop reads CASSYESFIQYF. The CDR3 DNA follows: TGTGCCAGCAGTTACGAGAGCTTCATTCAGTACTTC.

This clonotype occurred a few times. V is TRBV5-1 and J is TRBJ2-6; 7 bases are a match to TRBD1. This CDR3 has 17 residues. Germline CDR1 reads SGHRS; CDR2 reads YFSETQ. V shed 4 bases and J 1 base; nucleotides not matched to a gene: 8. The CDR3: CASSRQGGPSGANVLTF. The CDR3 DNA sequence: TGCGCCAGCAGCAGACAGGGTGGACCATCTGGGGCCAACGTCCTGACTTTC.

This clonotype was picked up many times. The chain combines TRBV9 with TRBJ1-5; a possible D gene is TRBD1 (5 bases). Deletions cut 4 bases from V and 1 base from J, with 6 bases between. CDR3 length equals 13 residues. CDR1 is SGDLS, CDR2 YYNGEE, per germline. The CDR3 DNA follows: TGTGCCAGCAGCCGGGGGAGCAATCAGCCCCAGCATTTT. Encoded protein: CASSRGSNQPQHF.

Many counts were recorded for this clonotype. The chain carries TRBV2 and TRBJ2-2; maybe TRBD2 (6 bases). Per germline, CDR1 SNHLY and CDR2 FYNNEI. The V and J ends lost 1 base and 6 bases respectively, with 15 bases between them. The CDR3 spans 16 residues. CDR3 bases: TGTGCCAGCAGTGAAGGGCTAGCGCCCGCATCCGGGGAGCTGTTTTTT. This encodes CASSEGLAPASGELFF.

This sequence joins TRBV7-2 and TRBJ2-5; D is perhaps TRBD1 (6 bases). This CDR3 region has 13 residues. Trimming removed 3 bases at V and 3 bases at J, with 8 bases between. CDR1 SGHTA and CDR2 FQGNSA come from the germline V gene. In DNA form, the CDR3 reads TGTGCCAGCAGCTTCGGGACAAAAGAGACCCAGTACTTC. Its protein product is CASSFGTKETQYF.

This clonotype showed up many times. The genes are TRBV25-1 and TRBJ1-1; 8 bases are shared with TRBD1. CDR1 is MGHDK and CDR2 is SYGVNS in the germline V gene. The CDR3 contains 13 residues. V lost 4 bases and J lost 3; bases outside the gene matches: 1. CDR3 amino acids: CASSGTGYTEAFF. In DNA form, the CDR3 reads TGTGCCAGCAGTGGGACAGGGTACACTGAAGCTTTCTTT.

The chain is built from TRBV12-3 or TRBV12-4 and TRBJ2-5; TRBD2 matches at 12 bases. Unmatched junction bases numbered 4, after V lost 6 bases and J lost 2 bases. The CDR3 covers 15 residues. CDR3 sequence (DNA): TGTGCCAGCAGGTCTAGCGGGGGGGGACAAGAGACCCAGTACTTC. This sequence encodes CASRSSGGGQETQYF.

There are a few counts of this clonotype. V gene TRBV20-1 combines with J gene TRBJ1-1; TRBD1 is a possible D gene (6 bases). The CDR3 sequence is 12 residues long. Trimming stripped 6 bases from V and 3 bases from J, with 11 bases between. Germline V gives CDR1 DFQATT, CDR2 SNEGSKA (reference sequence). The CDR3 loop reads CSASGTHTEAFF. CDR3 nucleotides: TGCAGTGCCTCCGGGACACACACTGAAGCTTTCTTT.

The chain combines TRBV20-1 with TRBJ1-1; 8 nucleotides line up with TRBD1. V was pared by 6 bases and J by 7 bases, with 10 bases of the junction left unmatched. The CDR3 contains 13 residues. Germline V CDR1 and CDR2: DFQATT, SNEGSKA (reference sequence). CDR3 DNA: TGCAGTGCGAAGGACAGGGAGAAGGGTGAAGCTTTCTTT. This gives the protein CSAKDREKGEAFF.

This clonotype has only a few counts. The chain links TRBV6-1 to TRBJ1-5; maybe TRBD1 (5 bases). CDR1 and CDR2 (germline): MNHNS, SASEGT. The CDR3 runs 17 residues. Trimming shortened V by 6 bases and J by 6 bases, and 24 bases separated the two germline ends. The CDR3: CASSLRRVEGLSQPQHF. CDR3 sequence (DNA): TGTGCCAGCAGCCTACGCCGGGTAGAGGGGCTAAGTCAGCCCCAGCATTTT.

The sample holds a few counts of this clonotype. The V gene is TRBV6-1, the J gene TRBJ1-1, with 7 bases identical to TRBD1. This CDR3 has 14 amino acids. Germline loops: CDR1 MNHNS, CDR2 SASEGT. Unmatched junction bases numbered 10, after V lost 6 bases and J lost 6 bases. The CDR3: CASSPDGTAPEAFF. CDR3 in DNA: TGTGCCAGCAGCCCAGACGGGACAGCACCTGAAGCTTTCTTT.

V usage is TRBV18 and J usage is TRBJ2-3, with 8 nucleotides matching TRBD1. V lost 3 bases, J lost 1 base, and 9 bases stayed unmatched. Germline CDR1 KGHSH, CDR2 LQKENI. This CDR3 is built from 17 residues. CDR3 in amino acids: CASSPFLGQGRTDTQYF. CDR3 nucleotide sequence: TGTGCCAGCTCACCTTTTCTAGGACAGGGCCGCACAGATACGCAGTATTTT.

There are many counts of this clonotype. This chain joins TRBV6-2 or TRBV6-3 and TRBJ2-1; 7 bases agree with TRBD2. The CDR3 length is 16 residues. J gave up 7 bases and V 4 bases, and 13 bases lay outside the gene matches. Germline loops: CDR1 MNHEY, CDR2 SVGEGT. CDR3 nucleotides: TGTGCCAGCAGTTTGGTAACTAACTGGGGGGGAAATGAGCAGTTCTTC. Amino acids: CASSLVTNWGGNEQFF.

This clonotype was recorded many times. The chain uses TRBV10-3 and TRBJ2-2; 8 bases match TRBD2. Looked up from germline, CDR1 is ENHRY and CDR2 is SYGVKD. V trimming: 8 bases; J trimming: 3 bases; junction bases outside the gene matches: 14. The CDR3 is made up of 17 amino acids. Here the CDR3 reads CAISLLPAGGDTGELFF. The DNA for the CDR3 is TGTGCCATCTCCTTACTTCCCGCGGGGGGTGACACCGGGGAGCTGTTTTTT.

CDR3 loop: CASSALGGLTNTGELFF. CDR3 sequence (DNA): TGTGCCAGCAGCGCCCTTGGGGGACTCACGAACACCGGGGAGCTGTTTTTT. The rearrangement joins TRBV9 to TRBJ2-2; a possible D gene is TRBD2 (6 bases). CDR1 is SGDLS, CDR2 YYNGEE, per germline. CDR3 length: 17 amino acids. Deletions cut 3 bases from V and 0 bases from J, with 15 bases between.

This clonotype has ten or more counts. The rearrangement joins TRBV20-1 to TRBJ2-3; 8 bases are a match to TRBD2. With 8 bases clipped from V and 2 bases from J, the junction kept 9 bases outside the gene matches. This CDR3 has 14 amino acids. CDR1 and CDR2 (germline): DFQATT, SNEGSKA (reference sequence). The CDR3 protein is CSTIVAGNTDTQYF. The CDR3 DNA sequence: TGCAGTACCATCGTAGCGGGAAACACAGATACGCAGTATTTT.

The rearrangement joins TRBV12-3 or TRBV12-4 to TRBJ1-5, with D maybe TRBD1 (5 bases). V lost 1 base to trimming and J lost 5 bases, with 9 bases between them. The CDR3 has 14 residues. The CDR3 region is CASSLGGDYQPQHF. CDR3 in DNA: TGTGCCAGCAGTTTAGGGGGGGATTATCAGCCCCAGCATTTT.

The rearrangement links TRBV6-5 to TRBJ2-3, with D unclear. CDR1 and CDR2 (germline): MNHEY, SVGAGI. This CDR3 is 16 amino acids long. The germline V and J ends were trimmed by 2 bases and 0 bases, with 12 bases remaining between them. The chain's CDR3 is CASSYERPYSTDTQYF. CDR3 DNA sequence: TGTGCCAGCAGTTACGAGCGTCCGTATAGCACAGATACGCAGTATTTT.

The table lists this clonotype with a few counts. CDR3 sequence: CASSHLGGGSTGELFF. The CDR3 DNA follows: TGTGCCAGCAGCCATTTGGGAGGGGGGTCCACCGGGGAGCTGTTTTTT. The gene calls are TRBV11-2 and TRBJ2-2, with D perhaps matching TRBD2 (7 bases). The germline gives CDR1 SGHAT, CDR2 FQNNGV. The CDR3 is 16 residues long. Trimming left V 5 bases short and J 4 bases short, with 17 bases between.

This clonotype has more than one count but fewer than ten. The rearrangement joins TRBV7-8 to TRBJ2-1; D remains ambiguous. V was pared by 7 bases and J by 0 bases, with 13 bases between. Germline CDR1 is SGHVS and CDR2 is FQNEAQ. The CDR3 is 15 amino acids. CDR3 residues: CASNPGAGSYNEQFF. Here the CDR3 DNA reads TGTGCCAGCAATCCTGGCGCCGGCTCCTACAATGAGCAGTTCTTC.

The V and J genes are TRBV12-3 or TRBV12-4 and TRBJ2-2; TRBD1 matches at 8 bases. V shed 6 bases, J shed 4 bases, and the junction held 10 bases outside the gene matches. The CDR3 covers 16 residues. CDR3 bases: TGTGCCAGCAGCCGACAGGGGCCTCCGGGCACCGGGGAGCTGTTTTTT. It encodes CASSRQGPPGTGELFF.

Only a few counts were recorded for this clonotype. The rearrangement links TRBV10-3 to TRBJ1-4; 7 bases map to TRBD1. The germline CDR1 and CDR2 sequences are ENHRY and SYGVKD. Unmatched junction bases numbered 6, after V lost 0 bases and J lost 5 bases. CDR3 length: 16 amino acids. The CDR3 spells CAISESPGGSNEKLFF. CDR3 nucleotide sequence: TGTGCCATCAGTGAGTCGCCAGGGGGGTCCAATGAAAAACTGTTTTTT.

This clonotype showed up many times. J is TRBJ2-1 and V is TRBV7-2, with D hard to call. The CDR3 extends over 13 amino acids. V lost 3 bases to trimming and J lost 5 bases, with 8 bases between them. Germline lookup yields CDR1 SGHTA and CDR2 FQGNSA. The CDR3 DNA follows: TGTGCCAGCAGCTTGTCCCAGAACAATGAGCAGTTCTTC. Amino acids: CASSLSQNNEQFF. Using reference TRBV7-2 and TRBJ2-1 for the parts outside the CDR3, the full variable domain is GAGVSQSPSNKVTEKGKDVELRCDPISGHTALYWYRQSLGQGLEFLIYFQGNSAPDKSGLPSDRFSAERTGGSVSTLTIQRTQQEDSAVYLCASSLSQNNEQFFGPGTRLTVL.

Only a few counts were recorded for this clonotype. V is TRBV11-3 and J is TRBJ2-2; D might be TRBD1 or TRBD2, each matching 7 bases. The CDR3 is 15 residues long. V was trimmed by 1 base and J by 6 bases, leaving 12 bases between them. Germline CDR1 SGHNT, CDR2 YENEEA. As DNA, the CDR3 is TGTGCCAGCAGCTTAGGACAGGGAGGGGCCGGGGAGCTGTTTTTT. Translated, it gives CASSLGQGGAGELFF.